This T cell receptor (beta chain) was sequenced during a study of control samples from healthy donors and cancer patients. Assay used: immunoSEQ multiplex PCR; TCRdb lists only in-frame clones, some missing. The table has 35,000 to 40,000 clones, around four fifths seen once. The CDR3 loop spans 15 amino acids. CDR1 KGHDR and CDR2 SFDVKD come from the germline V gene. Trimming stripped 4 bases from V and 5 bases from J, with 16 bases between. The specimen sequenced was PBMCs. The chain recombines TRBV24-1 with TRBJ2-5; D possibly matches TRBD1 or TRBD2 (5 bases each). The source of this sequence is a woman between 55 and 75 years old with lung cancer. CDR3 nucleotide sequence: TGTGCCACCAGTGAAGGACTCAGGGACCTGGAGACCCAGTACTTC. As protein: CATSEGLRDLETQYF.